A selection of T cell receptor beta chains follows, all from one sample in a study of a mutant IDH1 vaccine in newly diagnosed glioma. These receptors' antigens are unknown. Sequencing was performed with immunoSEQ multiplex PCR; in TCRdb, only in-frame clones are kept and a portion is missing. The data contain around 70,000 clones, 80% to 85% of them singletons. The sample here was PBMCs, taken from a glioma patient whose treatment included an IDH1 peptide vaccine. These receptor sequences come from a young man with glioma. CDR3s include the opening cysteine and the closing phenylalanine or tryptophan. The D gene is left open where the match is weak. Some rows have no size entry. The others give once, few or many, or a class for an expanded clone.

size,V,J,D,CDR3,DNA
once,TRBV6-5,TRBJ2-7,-,CASSYSDFYEQYF,TGTGCCAGCAGTTACTCGGACTTCTACGAGCAGTACTTC
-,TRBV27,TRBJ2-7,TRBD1,CASSLGTDYEQYF,TGTGCCAGCAGTTTAGGGACAGACTACGAGCAGTACTTC
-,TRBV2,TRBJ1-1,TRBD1,CASSEETGNEAFF,TGTGCCAGCAGTGAAGAGACAGGGAACGAAGCTTTCTTT
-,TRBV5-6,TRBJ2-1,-,CASSLSDSFQFF,TGTGCCAGCAGCTTGTCGGACAGTTTCCAGTTCTTC
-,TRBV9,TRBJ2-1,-,CASSVSGPLYNEQFF,TGTGCCAGCAGCGTATCGGGACCACTGTACAATGAGCAGTTCTTC
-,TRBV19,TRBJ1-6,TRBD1,CASNRGQRQNSPLHF,TGTGCCAGTAACCGGGGACAGAGACAAAATTCACCCCTCCACTTT
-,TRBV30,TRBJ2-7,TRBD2,CAWSLRSGGPYEQYF,TGTGCCTGGAGTCTCAGGAGCGGGGGACCCTACGAGCAGTACTTC
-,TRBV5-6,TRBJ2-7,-,CASSFIGGSYEQYF,TGTGCCAGCAGCTTTATTGGGGGCTCCTACGAGCAGTACTTC
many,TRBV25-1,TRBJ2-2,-,CASSERTGELFF,TGTGCCAGCAGTGAACGAACCGGGGAGCTGTTTTTT
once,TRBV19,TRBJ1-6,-,CASTLGAGTAARALHF,TGTGCCAGTACCCTAGGGGCTGGGACCGCGGCACGGGCCCTCCACTTT
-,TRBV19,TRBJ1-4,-,CASSLTRTTTNEKLFF,TGTGCCAGTAGTCTCACCCGGACAACAACTAATGAAAAACTGTTTTTT
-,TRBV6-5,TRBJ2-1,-,CASSYEERKDNEQFF,TGTGCCAGCAGTTATGAGGAGCGGAAGGACAATGAGCAGTTCTTC
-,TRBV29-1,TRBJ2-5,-,CSARAGQETQYF,TGCAGCGCAAGGGCCGGCCAAGAGACCCAGTACTTC
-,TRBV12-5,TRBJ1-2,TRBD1,CASGLVETGGRGYTF,TGTGCTAGTGGTTTGGTGGAGACAGGGGGAAGGGGCTACACCTTC
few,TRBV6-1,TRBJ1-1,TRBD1,CASSEAGQGASEAFF,TGTGCCAGCAGTGAAGCGGGACAGGGGGCCTCTGAAGCTTTCTTT
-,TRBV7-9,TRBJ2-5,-,CASSWNTGYRETQYF,TGTGCCAGCAGCTGGAATACAGGGTACAGAGAGACCCAGTACTTC
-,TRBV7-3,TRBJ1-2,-,CASSLTGGMAGYTF,TGTGCCAGCAGCTTAACCGGGGGCATGGCCGGCTACACCTTC
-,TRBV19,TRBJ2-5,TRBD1,CASSLQGPAETQYF,TGTGCCAGTAGCCTACAGGGGCCGGCAGAGACCCAGTACTTC
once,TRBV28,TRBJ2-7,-,CASGPFEQYF,TGTGCCAGCGGACCGTTCGAGCAGTACTTC
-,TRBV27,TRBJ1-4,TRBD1,CASSLQGGDEKLFF,TGTGCCAGCAGCCTCCAGGGGGGAGATGAAAAACTGTTTTTT
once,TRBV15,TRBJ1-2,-,CATSSGGDYGYTF,TGTGCCACCAGCAGTGGGGGAGACTATGGCTACACCTTC
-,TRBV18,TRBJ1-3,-,CASSPGAASGNTIYF,TGTGCCAGCTCACCGGGGGCGGCCTCTGGAAACACCATATATTTT
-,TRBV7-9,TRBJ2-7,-,CASSWAFAYEQYF,TGTGCCAGCAGCTGGGCCTTTGCCTACGAGCAGTACTTC
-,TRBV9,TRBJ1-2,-,CASSVAGLVGYTF,TGTGCCAGCAGCGTAGCGGGTTTGGTCGGCTACACCTTC
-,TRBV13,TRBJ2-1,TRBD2,CATPVGGGRLYNEQFF,TGTGCCACCCCGGTGGGCGGGGGGCGCTTATACAATGAGCAGTTCTTC
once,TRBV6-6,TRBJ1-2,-,CASSYSEGGYTF,TGTGCCAGCAGTTACTCGGAGGGTGGCTACACCTTC
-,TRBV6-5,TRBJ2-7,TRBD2,CASSYSGGLAAYEQYF,TGTGCCAGCAGTTACTCGGGGGGACTAGCGGCCTACGAGCAGTACTTC
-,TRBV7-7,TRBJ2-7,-,CASSLAAGTHEQYF,TGTGCTAGCAGCTTAGCGGCAGGGACCCACGAGCAGTACTTC